Given below is one T cell receptor beta chain in context. Its specificity is not known. Between the trimmed V and J ends, which lost 4 bases and 4 bases, there was a span of 13 bases. Germline-derived CDR1 and CDR2 are SEHNR and FQNEAQ (reference sequence). This CDR3 contains 14 residues. These data originate in a study of shared clonotypes between healthy human individuals. General study results and limits: Larger estimated richness was generally recorded for naive subsets relative to memory subsets.

At the deep level, the assay was run. Sequencing used immunoSEQ multiplex PCR; TCRdb keeps in-frame clones, though not all of them. The sample has approximately 2.1 million clones; 93% are singletons. The receptor was derived from a man in his late teens or twenties in good health. Some clones in this sample may be carry-over from other donors' samples. What was sequenced was naive CD4+ T cells from PBMCs. Described subset: CD45RA+ positively selected. The rearrangement uses TRBV7-9 and TRBJ1-1, with D possibly TRBD1 on 5 matching bases. CDR3 loop: CASSWVRGGTEAFF. The CDR3 region has the DNA TGTGCCAGCAGCTGGGTACGTGGGGGCACTGAAGCTTTCTTT.